A selection of T cell receptor beta chains follows, all from one sample in a study of radiation and T cells in renal cell carcinoma. Some clones are missing from TCRdb's copy, which holds only in-frame ones; the method was immunoSEQ multiplex PCR. The sample has tens of thousands of clones; around 89% are singletons. The input for sequencing was blood, taken from a patient whose treatment included radiotherapy and nephrectomy. The receptor set was obtained from a woman between 65 and 79 years old with renal cell carcinoma. CDR3s include the opening cysteine and the closing phenylalanine or tryptophan. Each record gives: J gene, V gene, CDR3 protein.

>TRBJ1-1|TRBV5-1
CASSLGYGNTEAFF
>TRBJ1-2|TRBV9
CASSVGSSPYGYTF
>TRBJ2-6|TRBV6-1
CASSEQGSSGANVLTF
>TRBJ1-5|TRBV19
CASTTSGGSNQPQHF
>TRBJ2-1|TRBV19
CASSITGWDNEQFF
>TRBJ2-7|TRBV7-7
CASSVQTGGNYEQYF
>TRBJ2-1|TRBV7-9
CASSLEAGGGEQFF
>TRBJ1-4|TRBV19
CASSMRQGAGNEKLFF
>TRBJ1-5|TRBV6-1
CASSGGSGRGQPQHF
>TRBJ1-1|TRBV28
CASLLGGRTTEAFF
>TRBJ1-1|TRBV28
CASTSWTVAFF
>TRBJ2-7|TRBV5-1
CASRGGLVNYEQYF
>TRBJ2-1|TRBV7-6
CASSLRGGFPYNEQFF
>TRBJ1-4|TRBV9
CASSVGAENEKLFF
>TRBJ2-2|TRBV27
CASSPNTGELFF
>TRBJ2-1|TRBV5-4
CASSLVGYNEQFF
>TRBJ1-6|TRBV10-3
CAISDNSGIAYNSPLHF
>TRBJ2-1|TRBV9
CASSPSSRGNEQFF
>TRBJ1-3|TRBV5-1
CASSPRDAKPGNTIYF
>TRBJ1-1|TRBV30
CAWSLGRGNTEAFF
>TRBJ2-3|TRBV6-1
CATHPSGPTDTQYF
>TRBJ1-1|TRBV4-3
CASSQTTSGGRTEAFF
>TRBJ1-2|TRBV7-8
CASSLVGGSNYGYTF
>TRBJ2-4|TRBV28
CASSPEGAAKNIQYF